This TCR beta chain comes out of a study of cytomegalovirus exposure and HLA in healthy donors. For this clone: Its matching antigen is unknown.

When sampled, the donors appeared nominally healthy, though they likely had unrecorded immune exposures. Study results and caveats: Across donors, presence/absence analyses took sequencing depth to be roughly uniform.

The PCR had 60 Vbeta and 13 Jbeta primers. This table comes from immunoSEQ multiplex PCR, and its TCRdb copy is limited to in-frame clones, with some not included. The profile shows about 170,000 clones, roughly 80% of them singletons. This clonotype originated in a male donor in good health and CMV-seronegative. The specimen was PBMCs.

CDR3 residues: CASSYKQGPEPTDTQYF. CDR3 in DNA: TGTGCCAGCAGTTACAAACAGGGGCCTGAACCCACAGATACGCAGTATTTT. The chain uses TRBV28 and TRBJ2-3, with 7 nucleotides matching TRBD1. The germline V gene has CDR1 MDHEN and CDR2 SYDVKM. V shed 4 bases and J 2 bases; nucleotides not matched to a gene: 12. The CDR3 is made up of 17 amino acids.